These T cell receptor beta chains were read from a single sample in a study of blood T cell repertoires in COVID-19. Clones were read by immunoSEQ multiplex PCR, and TCRdb kept only the in-frame ones, dropping some. The table has approximately 100,000 clones, 80% to 90% seen once; the top ten hold less than 3%. Sequencing input: PBMCs or T cells enriched from blood (not recorded which). Receptors originate from a woman in her forties or fifties who had recovered from COVID-19. Both conserved end residues are part of each CDR3. Fields, in order: clone size, D gene, V gene, J gene, CDR3 DNA, CDR3 protein. A D gene is named only where the DNA matches it firmly. Clone size is shown for a subset of rows, as once, few, many or a class of expanded clone.

.	.	TRBV7-2	TRBJ2-2	TGTGCCAGCAGCACAGAGGGGGCCGGGGAGCTGTTTTTT	CASSTEGAGELFF
.	TRBD1	TRBV19	TRBJ2-1	TGTGCCAGTAGTCTTGGGGACAGGGCCAATGAGCAGTTCTTC	CASSLGDRANEQFF
.	.	TRBV10-3	TRBJ1-5	TGTGCCACCCAACTGGGGGACAATTATAGCAATCAGCCCCAGCATTTT	CATQLGDNYSNQPQHF
.	.	TRBV7-3	TRBJ2-3	TGTGCCAGCAGCCAAGATAGAGGCACAGATACGCAGTATTTT	CASSQDRGTDTQYF
few	TRBD1	TRBV28	TRBJ1-1	TGTGCCAGCAGACGCAGACCGGGACAGGGAAGGGAAGCTTTCTTT	CASRRRPGQGREAFF
.	TRBD1	TRBV28	TRBJ1-1	TGTGCCAGCAGTACATACAGGGGAGGGAACACTGAAGCTTTCTTT	CASSTYRGGNTEAFF
.	.	TRBV19	TRBJ2-2	TGTGCCAGTAGTCTTCCTAAGCCGATCACCGGGGAGCTGTTTTTT	CASSLPKPITGELFF
.	TRBD1	TRBV6-5	TRBJ1-4	TGTGCCAGCAGCCAATCCGGACAGGCCCGAGAAAAACTGTTTTTT	CASSQSGQAREKLFF
.	TRBD2	TRBV28	TRBJ2-1	TGTGCCAGCAGTACCGGACTAGCGGAGACTCCCGATGAGCAGTTCTTC	CASSTGLAETPDEQFF
.	TRBD2	TRBV2	TRBJ2-7	TGTGCCAGCAGGGAAGCGGGAGGGTCGTACTTC	CASREAGGSYF
.	.	TRBV11-2	TRBJ2-5	TGTGCCAGCAGCTCGGGACTCAGGGAGACCCAGTACTTC	CASSSGLRETQYF
.	.	TRBV7-9	TRBJ2-7	TGTGCCAGCAGCGTTAACTGGGGGCCGTCGTGGGGCGAGCAGTACTTC	CASSVNWGPSWGEQYF
.	.	TRBV5-5	TRBJ2-1	TGTGCCAGCAGCGGCCAGGGGGGCGGAAATTACAATGAGCAGTTCTTC	CASSGQGGGNYNEQFF
once	TRBD2	TRBV18	TRBJ2-1	TGTGCCAGCTCACCCCTAGCGGCTTCATACAATGAGCAGTTCTTC	CASSPLAASYNEQFF
.	.	TRBV7-3	TRBJ1-1	TGTGCCAGCAGCTTAATGGGCAGTCCTTACACTGAAGCTTTCTTT	CASSLMGSPYTEAFF
.	TRBD1	TRBV6-5	TRBJ2-7	TGTGCCAGCAGTAACACAGGGGGCCGCTACGAGCAGTACTTC	CASSNTGGRYEQYF
.	.	TRBV6-5	TRBJ1-3	TGTGCCAGCAACTCCCTAAACTCTGGAAACACCATATATTTT	CASNSLNSGNTIYF
few	TRBD1	TRBV3-1/TRBV3-2	TRBJ1-2	TGTGCCAGCAGCCCGAATCCGACAGGGGGGTATGGCTACACCTTC	CASSPNPTGGYGYTF
.	.	TRBV19	TRBJ2-4	TGTGCCAGTAGTATAGCCGCTCGGGGCATTCAGTACTTC	CASSIAARGIQYF
.	TRBD2	TRBV11-2	TRBJ2-2	TGTGCCAGCAGCTCAGCCGGGGGGAAGGGCGGGGAGCTGTTTTTT	CASSSAGGKGGELFF
.	TRBD1	TRBV6-2/TRBV6-3	TRBJ1-6	TGTGCCAGCACCCCTTCCCGGGTCCCAGGGGGTGTATTTAATTCACCCCTCCACTTT	CASTPSRVPGGVFNSPLHF
.	TRBD2	TRBV7-9	TRBJ2-7	TGTGCCAGCAGCCGCCTGGGGGGGGCCTACGAGCAGTACTTC	CASSRLGGAYEQYF
.	.	TRBV11-2	TRBJ2-3	TGTGCCAGCAGCTTAGTGTCAGGGCTTCGGAGAGATACGCAGTATTTT	CASSLVSGLRRDTQYF
.	.	TRBV2	TRBJ2-5	TGTGCCAGCAACCAAGTCAGGGAAGAGACCCAGTACTTC	CASNQVREETQYF
few	.	TRBV24-1	TRBJ1-6	TGTGCCACCAGACAGGACCCCGATTCACCCCTCCACTTT	CATRQDPDSPLHF
.	.	TRBV20-1	TRBJ2-7	TGCAGTGCTAGTCAAGTGAGAGGTTCCGAGCAGTACTTC	CSASQVRGSEQYF
.	TRBD1	TRBV30	TRBJ2-7	TGTGCCTGGAGCGCGCGAGCCGGGACAGTGGGAAACGAGCAGTACTTC	CAWSARAGTVGNEQYF
.	.	TRBV3-1/TRBV3-2	TRBJ1-3	TGTGCCAGCAGCCAACAGGGGAGCGTAGCTGGAAACACCATATATTTT	CASSQQGSVAGNTIYF
once	TRBD2	TRBV7-9	TRBJ2-6	TGTGCCAGCAGCTTACCGCGGGGGACTTCTGGGGCCAACGTCCTGACTTTC	CASSLPRGTSGANVLTF
.	.	TRBV7-9	TRBJ1-4	TGTGCCAGCAGCTTAATTGGCGGTGACGAAAAACTGTTTTTT	CASSLIGGDEKLFF
.	TRBD2	TRBV5-4	TRBJ2-7	TGTGCCAGCAGCCCCTCGACTAGCGGGAGGGCCAATTTCCACGAGCAGTACTTC	CASSPSTSGRANFHEQYF
once	.	TRBV3-1/TRBV3-2	TRBJ2-5	TGTGCCAGCAGCCAAACTGTAGCGGAGACCCAGTACTTC	CASSQTVAETQYF
.	.	TRBV3-1/TRBV3-2	TRBJ2-7	TGTGCCAGCAGCCTATCACCCCCAGGCGAGCAGTACTTC	CASSLSPPGEQYF
.	.	TRBV7-6	TRBJ1-5	TGTGCCAGCAGCACAGATACAAATCAGCCCCAGCATTTT	CASSTDTNQPQHF
.	TRBD1	TRBV11-1	TRBJ2-7	TGTGCCAGCAGCTTCTCCGGGACAGGGGGCTACGAGCAGTACTTC	CASSFSGTGGYEQYF
.	TRBD1	TRBV5-1	TRBJ1-2	TGCGCCAGCAGCCTCGAAGGGACAGAGTATAGTAAAGGCTACACCTTC	CASSLEGTEYSKGYTF
.	TRBD2	TRBV6-5	TRBJ2-4	TGTGCCAGCAAAATAACGGGACTAGCGGGGTTCTACTTC	CASKITGLAGFYF
few	.	TRBV11-1	TRBJ2-1	TGTGCCAGCAGCCCCCCGCCAGGGTTCTCCTACAATGAGCAGTTCTTC	CASSPPPGFSYNEQFF
.	.	TRBV6-5	TRBJ1-4	TGTGCCAGCAGTTACTCTAGTAATGAAAAACTGTTTTTT	CASSYSSNEKLFF
.	TRBD2	TRBV9	TRBJ2-3	TGTGCCAGCAGCGTAGCGCCCCTCACGGGACTAGCGGTTCCCCGGTCAGATACGCAGTATTTT	CASSVAPLTGLAVPRSDTQYF
.	.	TRBV6-1	TRBJ2-5	TGTGCCAGCAGTGAATCCGGTGTGGAGACCCAGTACTTC	CASSESGVETQYF
few	.	TRBV7-6	TRBJ1-6	TGTGCCAGCCGGGAGGGGTTGAATTCACCCCTCCACTTT	CASREGLNSPLHF
.	.	TRBV1	TRBJ2-1	TGCACCAGCACCAGACTAGCGGTTTACAATGAGCAGTTCTTC	CTSTRLAVYNEQFF
once	TRBD2	TRBV28	TRBJ2-7	TGTGCCAGCAGTTCGGGAGGGCCCTACGAGCAGTACTTC	CASSSGGPYEQYF